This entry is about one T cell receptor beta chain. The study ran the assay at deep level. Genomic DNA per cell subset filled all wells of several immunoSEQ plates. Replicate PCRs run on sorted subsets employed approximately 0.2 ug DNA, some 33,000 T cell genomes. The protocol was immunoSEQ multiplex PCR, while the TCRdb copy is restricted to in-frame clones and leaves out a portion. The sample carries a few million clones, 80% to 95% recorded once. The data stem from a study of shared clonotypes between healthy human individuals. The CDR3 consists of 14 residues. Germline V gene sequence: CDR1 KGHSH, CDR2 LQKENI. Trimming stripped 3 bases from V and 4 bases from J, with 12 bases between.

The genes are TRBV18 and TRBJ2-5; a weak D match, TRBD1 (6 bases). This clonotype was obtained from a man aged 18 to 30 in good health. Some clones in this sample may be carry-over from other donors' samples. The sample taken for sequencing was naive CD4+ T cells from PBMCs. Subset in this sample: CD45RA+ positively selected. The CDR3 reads CASSPTGTRETQYF. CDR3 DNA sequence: TGTGCCAGCTCACCCACCGGGACAAGAGAGACCCAGTACTTC.